This T cell receptor beta chain was found in a study of quantifying T cell responses using KT2 cells. Overall study context: RNA was reverse transcribed with TCR alpha and beta constant-region primers.

This clonotype was seen more than once but under ten times. V lost 5 bases to trimming and J lost 0 bases, with 13 bases between them. There are 15 residues in the CDR3. Germline CDR1 is MNHEY and CDR2 is SVGEGT. An oligo carrying a UMI was ligated to the cDNA 3' end. First-round PCR used about 4 cycles and beta primers RC1.1 and RC1.2 covering TRBC1 and TRBC2. Starting with the second PCR, alpha and beta TCR chains went through separate processing. Using its own MiXCR run on the UMI-ligation and nested PCR reads, TCRdb lists one record per CDR3 protein. The sample yields approximately 43,000 distinct CDR3 sequences, around 15% seen once.

The source of this sequence is a human donor. Sequenced input: PBMCs spiked with cells of the T cell clone KT2. The rearrangement joins TRBV6-2 or TRBV6-3 to TRBJ1-1; no definite D call. The CDR3 sequence: CASSISRNMNTEAFF. The DNA of the CDR3 is TGTGCCAGCAGTATTTCACGTAATATGAACACTGAAGCTTTCTTT.